This TCR beta chain was captured by sequencing in a study of blood T cell repertoires in COVID-19. Sequenced by immunoSEQ multiplex PCR; TCRdb stores in-frame clones only, minus some. The sample has 200,000 to 300,000 clones, around 84% seen once. This TCR was recovered from a man aged 55 to 69 with acute or convalescent COVID-19. Sequenced: peripheral blood.

The CDR3 coding sequence is TGTGCCAGCAGCCCTCCGGGCGCTCAAGGGGGCTACGAGCAGTACTTC. It encodes CASSPPGAQGGYEQYF. V gene TRBV7-9 combines with J gene TRBJ2-7, with a weak D call TRBD1 (6 bases). Germline V gene sequence: CDR1 SEHNR, CDR2 FQNEAQ (reference sequence). The V end was cut by 5 bases, the J end by 3 bases, with 20 bases between. There are 16 residues in the CDR3.